This is a list of T cell receptor beta chains from one sample in a study of chemoradiotherapy in HPV16-positive cancers. Using immunoSEQ multiplex PCR, the repertoire was profiled, and TCRdb retains in-frame clones only, with some absent. The top ten hold 6.5% to 8% of the sample, which has about 8,000 clones, roughly four fifths seen once. This specimen was collected from a patient who underwent chemoradiotherapy. The source is a human donor with HPV-associated anogenital cancer. CDR3s include the opening cysteine and the closing phenylalanine or tryptophan.

cdr3_aa j_call v_call
CASGLGTNTEAFF TRBJ1-1 TRBV25-1
CASSFRRDAYEQYF TRBJ2-7 TRBV6-5
CASSPRLGSSNTEAFF TRBJ1-1 TRBV9
CASRHRGGGEKDTQYF TRBJ2-3 TRBV13
CASSLSQTQYF TRBJ2-5 TRBV5-1
CASSPRAGNEQYF TRBJ2-7 TRBV5-4
CASSPRLAGATDTQYF TRBJ2-3 TRBV7-2
CSVEQGAGQPQHF TRBJ1-5 TRBV29-1
CASSPVGSYNEQFF TRBJ2-1 TRBV28
CASTLSRQGSNYGYTF TRBJ1-2 TRBV2
CASSRGGAPDTQYF TRBJ2-3 TRBV6-4
CASSQEETQYF TRBJ2-5 TRBV4-2
CASSMAGINYGYTF TRBJ1-2 TRBV19
CASSRRVAGEGYNEQFF TRBJ2-1 TRBV5-1
CASSPGSPHYNEQFF TRBJ2-1 TRBV7-8
CASSPPEGSSYEQYF TRBJ2-7 TRBV18
CASNVAGDGTDTQYF TRBJ2-3 TRBV19
CASNNQEWNIQYF TRBJ2-4 TRBV5-5
CASATGRGNTEAFF TRBJ1-1 TRBV13
CAWSPTGRGTEAFF TRBJ1-1 TRBV30
CASSPRTSGSTDTQYF TRBJ2-3 TRBV27
CASSFPGANQPQHF TRBJ1-5 TRBV6-6
CASRPRRGFGETQYF TRBJ2-5 TRBV2
CASSLQGSNTEAFF TRBJ1-1 TRBV7-2
CASSLEKGMGKISYNEQFF TRBJ2-1 TRBV28
CASSPQGAADTQYF TRBJ2-3 TRBV19
CASSEWEDWDTQYF TRBJ2-3 TRBV6-4
CASSQGGVSGGVEQFF TRBJ2-1 TRBV4-2
CASGLDRGTGQETQYF TRBJ2-5 TRBV12-5
CASSPQTGTKYNEQFF TRBJ2-1 TRBV7-2
CASSLAGGYQETQYF TRBJ2-5 TRBV9
CASSLLAGVYEQFF TRBJ2-1 TRBV4-1
CASRTGTSSTDTQYF TRBJ2-3 TRBV6-5
CASSVGGVALETQYF TRBJ2-5 TRBV9
CSGGTVNTEAFF TRBJ1-1 TRBV29-1
CASSLGGAGNTEAFF TRBJ1-1 TRBV5-4
CAWSVQGAYGYTF TRBJ1-2 TRBV30
CASSLGVAQETQYF TRBJ2-5 TRBV11-2